This TCR beta chain stems from a study of blood T cell repertoires in COVID-19. Germline V gene sequence: CDR1 LNHDA, CDR2 SQIVND (reference sequence). V lost 3 bases, J lost 3 bases, and 3 bases stayed unmatched. This CDR3 comprises 14 residues. Profiled with immunoSEQ multiplex PCR; TCRdb holds only in-frame clones, not every one. The sample consists of 100,000 to 150,000 clones, 80% to 90% of them appearing once. The rearrangement links TRBV19 to TRBJ2-7; 9 nucleotides match TRBD1. Sequencing input: PBMCs or T cells enriched from blood (not recorded which). The TCR originated in a man in his forties or fifties with acute COVID-19. This CDR3 reads CASSMGTGIYEQYF. The CDR3 DNA follows: TGTGCCAGTAGTATGGGGACAGGGATCTACGAGCAGTACTTC.